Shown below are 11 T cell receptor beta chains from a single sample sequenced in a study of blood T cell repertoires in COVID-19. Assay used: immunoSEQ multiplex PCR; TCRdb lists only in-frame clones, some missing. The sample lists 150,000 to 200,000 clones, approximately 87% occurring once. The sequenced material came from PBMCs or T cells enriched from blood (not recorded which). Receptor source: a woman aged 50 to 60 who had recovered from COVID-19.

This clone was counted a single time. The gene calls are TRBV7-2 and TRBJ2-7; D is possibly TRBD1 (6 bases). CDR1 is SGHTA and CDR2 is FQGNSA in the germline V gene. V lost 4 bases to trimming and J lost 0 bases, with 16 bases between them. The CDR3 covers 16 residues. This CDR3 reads CASSSSRGVSSYEQYF. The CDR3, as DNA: TGTGCCAGCAGCTCGTCCAGGGGCGTCTCCTCCTACGAGCAGTACTTC.

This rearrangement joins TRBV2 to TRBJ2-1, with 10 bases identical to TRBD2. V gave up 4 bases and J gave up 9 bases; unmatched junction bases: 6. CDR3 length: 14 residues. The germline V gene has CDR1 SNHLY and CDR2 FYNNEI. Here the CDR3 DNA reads TGTGCCAGCAGTGTCAAGCGGGGGGGCGGTGAGCAGTTCTTC. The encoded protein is CASSVKRGGGEQFF.

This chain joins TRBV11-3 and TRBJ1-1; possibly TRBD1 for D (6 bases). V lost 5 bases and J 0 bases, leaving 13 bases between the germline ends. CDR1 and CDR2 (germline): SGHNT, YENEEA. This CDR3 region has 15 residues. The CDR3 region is CASSKRQAMNTEAFF. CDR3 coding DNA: TGTGCCAGCAGCAAACGACAGGCCATGAACACTGAAGCTTTCTTT.

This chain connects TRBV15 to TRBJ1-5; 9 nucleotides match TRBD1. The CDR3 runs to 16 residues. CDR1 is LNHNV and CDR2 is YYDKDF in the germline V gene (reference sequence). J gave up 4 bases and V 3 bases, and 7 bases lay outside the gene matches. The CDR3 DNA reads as TGTGCCACCAGCAGGGATCTGGGACAGGGAAATCAGCCCCAGCATTTT. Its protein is CATSRDLGQGNQPQHF. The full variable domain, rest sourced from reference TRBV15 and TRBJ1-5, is DAMVIQNPRYQVTQFGKPVTLSCSQTLNHNVMYWYQQKSSQAPKLLFHYYDKDFNNEADTPDNFQSRRPNTSFCFLDIRSPGLGDTAMYLCATSRDLGQGNQPQHFGDGTRLSIL.

CDR3 protein: CASSPTRDRAGQPQHF. DNA for the CDR3: TGTGCCAGCTCACCAACGAGGGACAGGGCGGGTCAGCCCCAGCATTTT. This sequence joins TRBV18 and TRBJ1-5; 9 bases align to TRBD1. Germline CDR1 is KGHSH and CDR2 is LQKENI. The CDR3 sequence is 16 residues long. J gave up 6 bases and V 2 bases, and 8 bases lay outside the gene matches.

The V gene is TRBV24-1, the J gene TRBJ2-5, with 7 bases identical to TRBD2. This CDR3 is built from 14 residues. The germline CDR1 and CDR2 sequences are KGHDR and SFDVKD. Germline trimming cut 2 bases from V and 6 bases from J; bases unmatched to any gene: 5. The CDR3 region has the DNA TGTGCCACCAGTGATTCGGGGGGTCCAAAGACCCAGTACTTC. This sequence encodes CATSDSGGPKTQYF.

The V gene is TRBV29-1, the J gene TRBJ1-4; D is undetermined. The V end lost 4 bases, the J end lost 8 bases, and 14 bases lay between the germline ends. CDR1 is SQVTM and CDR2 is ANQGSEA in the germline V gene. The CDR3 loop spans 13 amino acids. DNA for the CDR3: TGCAGCGTTGGAAGTGAGAGTCGCGAAAAACTGTTTTTT. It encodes CSVGSESREKLFF. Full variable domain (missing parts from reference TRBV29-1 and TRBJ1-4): SAVISQKPSRDICQRGTSLTIQCQVDSQVTMMFWYRQQPGQSLTLIATANQGSEATYESGFVIDKFPISRPNLTFSTLTVSNMSPEDSSIYLCSVGSESREKLFFGSGTQLSVL.

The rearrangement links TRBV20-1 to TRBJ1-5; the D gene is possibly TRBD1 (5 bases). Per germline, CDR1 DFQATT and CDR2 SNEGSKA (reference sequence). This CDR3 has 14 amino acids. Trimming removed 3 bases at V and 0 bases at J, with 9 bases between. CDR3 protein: CSASAGYSNQPQHF. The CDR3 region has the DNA TGCAGTGCTAGTGCAGGGTATAGCAATCAGCCCCAGCATTTT.

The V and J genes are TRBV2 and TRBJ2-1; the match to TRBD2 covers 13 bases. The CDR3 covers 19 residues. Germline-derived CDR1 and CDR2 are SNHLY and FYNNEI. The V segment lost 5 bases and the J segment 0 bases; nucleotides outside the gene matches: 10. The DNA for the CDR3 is TGTGCCAGCAGTTCTCCGACTAGCGGGGGGTCCAACTCCTACAATGAGCAGTTCTTC. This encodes CASSSPTSGGSNSYNEQFF.

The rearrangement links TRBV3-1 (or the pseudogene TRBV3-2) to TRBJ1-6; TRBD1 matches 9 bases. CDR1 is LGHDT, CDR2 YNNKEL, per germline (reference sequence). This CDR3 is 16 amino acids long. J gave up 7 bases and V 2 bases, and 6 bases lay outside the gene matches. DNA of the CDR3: TGTGCCAGCAGCCAATTCCCCGGGACAGGGAATTCACCCCTCCACTTT. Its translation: CASSQFPGTGNSPLHF.

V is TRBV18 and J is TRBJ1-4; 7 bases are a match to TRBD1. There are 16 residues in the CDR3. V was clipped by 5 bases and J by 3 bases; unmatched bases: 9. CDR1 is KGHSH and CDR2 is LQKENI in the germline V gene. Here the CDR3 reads CASSFKTGASNEKLFF. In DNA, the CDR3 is TGTGCCAGCTCATTCAAAACAGGGGCTTCTAATGAAAAACTGTTTTTT.